This T cell receptor beta chain was profiled in a study of read filtering for tumor transcriptome and immune sequencing (dated by TCRdb to between 2020 and 2021). Regarding the research as a whole: Of the patients in the cohort, around 17 were male and fewer than 15 were female, and their mean age was about 72 years, with a range of about 47 to 80. Under revised international staging, roughly 8 patients fell into R-ISS I, 15 or so into R-ISS II and about 7 into R-ISS III. After DNase treatment, whole-transcriptome libraries were prepared using the TruSeq RNA Access Library Prep Kit. Per sample, about 3.5 to 10.27 million TCR-region mapped reads were obtained with IR-seq, compared with only about 80 to 1,400 with RNA-seq. Using the same bone marrow samples, the study ran both targeted immune repertoire sequencing and bulk whole-transcriptome sequencing and then compared the TCR repertoires from each method. A main aim was a read-filtering strategy for immune repertoire data, specifically whether clonotypes supported by a single read should be removed.

The germline V gene sets CDR1 to SQVTM and CDR2 to ANQGSEA. Trimming leaves V shorter by 7 bases and J shorter by 3 bases, with the junction holding 4 bases beyond the gene matches. The cysteine opens and the phenylalanine closes a CDR3 of 12 amino acids. Of all the DNA, just the CDR3 is kept, 36 bases in frame from base 1. Every patient had bone marrow sampled at the time of active disease. Ficoll-Hypaque density gradient centrifugation was used to isolate the bone marrow mononuclear cells. CD138-negative cells were obtained by negative selection after labeling with CD138 magnetic microbeads on a MACS separator, removing myeloma plasma cells. Purity of the isolated cells was checked by flow cytometry on an Attune NxT using CD138 antibodies. TRIzol reagent was used to extract total RNA, which was then quantified with a NanoDrop spectrophotometer. For each patient, the CD138-negative bone marrow sample underwent paired RNA-seq and IR-seq.

Paper-wide results and their limitations: The sorted CD138-negative fraction was not purified T cells but a mixed bone marrow immune population. Single-read clonotypes made up roughly 82% of clonotypes but 3% to 4% of total reads in IR-seq, and less than 75% of clonotypes and 40% to 45% of reads in RNA-seq. Removing single-read clonotypes increased the correlation between IR-seq and RNA-seq shared clonotype proportions. Clonotypes were captured by IR-seq at much higher depth and more reliably than by RNA-seq, and smaller IR-seq throughput was sufficient for identification of most shared clonotypes.

TCR libraries were built from 300 to 450 ng RNA with the Immunoverse kit, using molecular barcoded adaptors covering alpha/delta and beta/gamma chains. TCR library preparation used the same RNA that was used for transcriptome sequencing. TCR libraries were sequenced on an Illumina HiSeq 4000 with 2 x 150 cycles. The original methods were these. TCR reads were aligned to human V, D, J and C references and assembled into CDR3 clonotypes with MiXCR, including quality filtering and error correction. The tcR package in R was used to analyze clonotype counts and gene usage diversity. For inspection of raw mapping reads, RNA-seq reads were mapped by STAR aligner version 2.5.3a onto GRCh37 of the human genome. To test how sequencing depth affected the clonotypes detected, IR-seq fastq files were randomly downsampled with Seqtk 1.3. The public reads were quality trimmed at Q25 with fastp and then assembled into clones with MiXCR by TCRdb, keeping productive beta chains. Rows with a matching CDR3 protein are joined into one entry that keeps the most common DNA and genes. The V and J calls and clone size are TCRdb's, not the authors'. This sample holds 93,000 or so distinct CDR3 sequences; roughly 21% were observed only once. The ten biggest clones cover approximately 10% of the sample.

There are many counts of this clonotype. Its antigen target is currently unknown. Base-call qualities are not available, and no considerably larger clone is one nucleotide away. The receptor comes from a donor aged 40 or over with multiple myeloma. The sample consisted of a population of CD138-negative cells sorted from bone marrow. Taken with the paper, the label for cell subset or site translates to: bone marrow mononuclear cells depleted of CD138+ plasma/myeloma cells by negative magnetic selection. Recombination joined TRBV29-1 with TRBJ2-7; 9 middle bases align to TRBD1. The CDR3 reads as follows: CSAGTGIYEQYF. The DNA reads as follows: TGCAGCGCAGGGACAGGGATCTACGAGCAGTACTTC.